The TCR beta chain under discussion was sequenced for a study of T cells after yellow fever vaccination. TCRdb reprocessed the 5' RACE reads with MiXCR, giving one entry per CDR3 protein. The data contain 300,000 to 450,000 distinct CDR3 sequences, roughly 6.1% of them seen just once; the ten biggest clones take up 15%. Germline V gene sequence: CDR1 LGHNT, CDR2 FRNRAP. The CDR3 covers 14 residues. The ends were cut back, 9 bases at V and 4 bases at J, with 16 bases in the middle. In this sample, this clonotype turned up a few times. The TCR comes from a man aged 25 to 40 who received the YFV17D yellow fever vaccine. The material was PBMCs, obtained 5 days after the yellow fever booster vaccination. This chain links TRBV12-5 with TRBJ2-1; the D gene is possibly TRBD2 (6 bases). The CDR3, as DNA: TGTGCTAGCCACTTAGGAGGGCCTTACAATGAGCAGTTCTTC. As protein: CASHLGGPYNEQFF.